This T cell receptor beta chain was identified in a study of T-cell reconstitution after alpha-beta-depleted transplantation in children. Broader study findings: Where alpha-beta T cells came from about two months after transplant was reportedly several hundred expanded graft clones. Some patients showed high day-60 TCRbeta diversity, which derived from surviving recipient T cells and thymic progenitors.

The germline CDR1 and CDR2 sequences are DFQATT and SNEGSKA (reference sequence). CDR3 length equals 13 residues. TCRbeta library preparation incorporated unique molecular identifiers. MiXCR, applied by TCRdb to the PCR reads, yields one record per CDR3 protein. The data show a few hundred thousand distinct CDR3 sequences, approximately 13% seen once. The sample holds many counts of this clonotype. Its antigen is still unknown. Sample: PBMCs, mostly from graft donor cells, taken 360 days after TCRalphabeta/CD19-depleted stem cell transplant. This sequence joins TRBV20-1 and TRBJ2-1, with D tentatively TRBD2 (6 bases). The receptor's source is a male patient younger than 18 who had a stem cell transplant for acute myeloid leukemia, so the T cells may come from the graft donor. This chain's CDR3 is CGRRAEAYNEQFF. CDR3 DNA sequence: TGCGGGAGGCGAGCGGAGGCATACAATGAGCAGTTCTTC.